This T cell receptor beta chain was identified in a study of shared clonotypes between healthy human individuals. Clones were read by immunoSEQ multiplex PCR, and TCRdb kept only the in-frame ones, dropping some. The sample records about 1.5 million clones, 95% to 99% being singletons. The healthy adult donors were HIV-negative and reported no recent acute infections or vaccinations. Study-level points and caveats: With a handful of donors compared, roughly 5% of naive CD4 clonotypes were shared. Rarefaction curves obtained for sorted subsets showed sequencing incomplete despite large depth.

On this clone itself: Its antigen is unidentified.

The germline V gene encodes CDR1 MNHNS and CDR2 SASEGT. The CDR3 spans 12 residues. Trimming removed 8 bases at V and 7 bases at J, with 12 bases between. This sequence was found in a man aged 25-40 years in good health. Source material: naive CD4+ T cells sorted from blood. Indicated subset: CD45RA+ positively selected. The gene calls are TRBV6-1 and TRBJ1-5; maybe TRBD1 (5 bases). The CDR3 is CASRSGLQPQHF. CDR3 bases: TGTGCCAGCCGGTCGGGGCTCCAGCCCCAGCATTTT.